The 8 T cell receptor beta chains listed next were all sequenced from one sample in a study of T cell repertoires in cytomegalovirus infection. These receptors have no identified antigens. Each CDR3 protein is one row after TCRdb ran MiXCR on the reads. This sample has about 890,000 distinct CDR3 sequences, with approximately 31% found just once. Sequencing used cultured CD8+ T cells from PBMCs, obtained from culture after CMV antigen stimulation. The receptors come from a human donor in good health (CMV status not recorded). Some clones in this sample may be carry-over from other donors' samples.

The chain joins TRBV9 to TRBJ2-7, with D possibly being TRBD1 or TRBD2 (5 bases each). The CDR3 extends over 13 amino acids. V was cut by 0 bases and J by 6 bases, with 10 bases left in between. Germline loops: CDR1 SGDLS, CDR2 YYNGEE. The CDR3 DNA is TGTGCCAGCAGCGTAGCCGGGGCAGGCGAGCAGTACTTC. Encoded protein: CASSVAGAGEQYF.

This clonotype was seen more than once but under ten times. The rearrangement links TRBV7-9 to TRBJ1-1; 8 bases are a match to TRBD1. Germline lookup yields CDR1 SEHNR and CDR2 FQNEAQ (reference sequence). CDR3 length: 14 residues. The V gene end was trimmed by 6 bases and the J gene end by 3 bases; junction bases not matched to a gene: 6. CDR3 coding DNA: TGTGCCAGCAGGCCGACAGGGGCCGACACTGAAGCTTTCTTT. This translates into CASRPTGADTEAFF.

The chain carries TRBV6-6 and TRBJ2-7; 7 bases align to TRBD1. Germline-derived CDR1 and CDR2 are MNHNY and SVGAGI (reference sequence). V dropped 5 bases and J dropped 6; count of bases not matched to a gene: 16. The CDR3 consists of 16 residues. The chain's CDR3 is CASSQTLQGSSGEQYF. The CDR3 nucleotides are TGTGCCAGCAGTCAAACCTTACAGGGGTCGAGCGGCGAGCAGTACTTC.

This chain uses TRBV12-3 or TRBV12-4 with TRBJ2-5, with D perhaps TRBD1 or TRBD2 (5 bases each). This CDR3 has 15 amino acids. Between the trimmed V and J ends, which lost 3 bases and 1 base, there was a span of 12 bases. CDR3 nucleotide sequence: TGTGCCAGCAGTTTTACCCGGGACCCCCAAGAGACCCAGTACTTC. Translation gives CASSFTRDPQETQYF.

This clonotype was seen a few times. The chain has TRBV28 and TRBJ2-7; no firm D call. Trimming took 6 bases from V and 1 from J, leaving 16 bases between them. There are 15 residues in the CDR3. The germline CDR1 and CDR2 sequences are MDHEN and SYDVKM. The CDR3 nucleotides are TGTGCCAGCAGCTCGCCTCGGGCAGGATCCTACGAGCAGTACGTC. It yields the protein CASSSPRAGSYEQYV.

This clonotype occurred many times. The chain recombines TRBV7-9 with TRBJ1-1; D gene uncertain. Germline V gene sequence: CDR1 SEHNR, CDR2 FQNEAQ (reference sequence). The V end was cut by 9 bases, the J end by 8 bases, with 10 bases between. The CDR3 loop spans 10 amino acids. This CDR3 reads CASSSIEAFF. CDR3 bases: TGTGCCAGTTCTTCCATCGAAGCTTTCTTT.

This clonotype showed up just a few times. This chain links TRBV6-6 with TRBJ2-7; tentatively, D is TRBD2 (7 bases). The CDR3 extends over 12 amino acids. Germline V gene data show CDR1 as MNHNY and CDR2 as SVGAGI (reference sequence). V lost 7 bases and J lost 5, with 12 bases in between. This CDR3 is CASTSGGHEQYV. CDR3 bases: TGTGCCAGCACATCCGGGGGGCACGAGCAGTACGTC.

This clonotype has more than one count but fewer than ten. V is TRBV6-1 and J is TRBJ1-2; the match to TRBD1 covers 8 bases. The CDR3 runs to 15 residues. From germline, CDR1 is MNHNS and CDR2 SASEGT. J was trimmed by 1 base and V by 2 bases; bases with no gene match: 3. For the CDR3, the DNA is TGTGCCAGCAGTGAATGGACAGGGATTAACTATGGCTACACCTTC. Translation: CASSEWTGINYGYTF.